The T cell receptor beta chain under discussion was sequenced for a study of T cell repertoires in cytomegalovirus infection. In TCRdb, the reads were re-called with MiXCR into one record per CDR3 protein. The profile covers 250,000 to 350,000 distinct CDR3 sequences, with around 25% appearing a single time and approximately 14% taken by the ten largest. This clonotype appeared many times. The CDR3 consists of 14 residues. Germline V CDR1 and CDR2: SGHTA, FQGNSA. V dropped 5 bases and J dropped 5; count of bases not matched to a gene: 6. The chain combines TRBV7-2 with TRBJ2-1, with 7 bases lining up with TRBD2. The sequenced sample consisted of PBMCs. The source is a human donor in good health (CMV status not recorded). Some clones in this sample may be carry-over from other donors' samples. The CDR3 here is CASSPGGSHNEQFF. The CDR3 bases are TGTGCCAGCAGCCCCGGCGGGAGCCACAATGAGCAGTTCTTC.